The 7 T cell receptor beta chains below all came from one sample that was sequenced in a study of blood T cell repertoires in COVID-19. Some clones are missing from TCRdb's copy, which holds only in-frame ones; the method was immunoSEQ multiplex PCR. The data contain 150,000 or so clones, roughly 84% of them singletons. Source material: PBMCs or T cells enriched from blood (not recorded which). All receptors come from a woman aged 55-75 years who had recovered from COVID-19.

The chain joins TRBV2 to TRBJ2-7; 10 bases are shared with TRBD1. Losses at the gene ends were 4 bases for V and 8 bases for J; bases not matched to a gene: 23. In germline, CDR1 is SNHLY, CDR2 FYNNEI. This CDR3 is built from 19 residues. Here the CDR3 reads CASSVSRSHSGDRGPKQYF. DNA for the CDR3: TGTGCCAGCAGTGTTAGTAGGAGTCATTCGGGGGACAGGGGCCCTAAGCAGTACTTC. Variable domain in full (rest from reference TRBV2 and TRBJ2-7): EPEVTQTPSHQVTQMGQEVILRCVPISNHLYFYWYRQILGQKVEFLVSFYNNEISEKSEIFDDQFSVERPDGSNFTLKIRSTKLEDSAMYFCASSVSRSHSGDRGPKQYFGPGTRLTVT.

This chain links TRBV18 with TRBJ1-1; TRBD1 is a possible D gene (6 bases). Germline V gene lookup returns CDR1 KGHSH and CDR2 LQKENI. Between the trimmed V and J ends, which lost 4 bases and 4 bases, there was a span of 16 bases. The CDR3 is made up of 15 amino acids. The CDR3 DNA reads TGTGCCAGCTCACTTACACAGGGAGGGAGCACTGAAGCTTTCTTT. As protein: CASSLTQGGSTEAFF.

The chain uses TRBV7-9 and TRBJ1-3, with a possible D match to TRBD1 (5 bases). The germline V gene encodes CDR1 SEHNR and CDR2 FQNEAQ (reference sequence). Trimming shortened V by 5 bases and J by 3 bases, and 8 bases separated the two germline ends. The CDR3 runs to 13 residues. As DNA, the CDR3 is TGTGCCAGCAGCACGGGGGGTGGAAACACCATATATTTT. As protein: CASSTGGGNTIYF.

The J gene is TRBJ1-1, the V gene TRBV3-1 (or the pseudogene TRBV3-2); TRBD1 matches 7 bases. V trimming: 4 bases; J trimming: 3 bases; junction bases outside the gene matches: 5. The length of the CDR3 is 14 residues. Germline CDR1 is LGHDT and CDR2 is YNNKEL (reference sequence). The CDR3 DNA follows: TGTGCCAGCAGCCCCGACAGGGTTCACACTGAAGCTTTCTTT. It specifies CASSPDRVHTEAFF.

The chain couples TRBV28 to TRBJ2-3, with a tentative D call TRBD2 (6 bases). The ends were cut back, 5 bases at V and 4 bases at J, with 13 bases in the middle. Germline CDR1 and CDR2: MDHEN and SYDVKM. The CDR3 covers 14 residues. The CDR3 region has the DNA TGTGCCAGCAGTCCCTCGGGGGAGGCAGATACGCAGTATTTT. Amino acids: CASSPSGEADTQYF.

About this clone itself: The junction departs from germline at one end; a sequencing error may be responsible. The V gene is TRBV18, the J gene TRBJ2-4; 9 nucleotides align to TRBD1. The CDR3 is made up of 14 amino acids. Germline V gives CDR1 KGHSH, CDR2 LQKENI. The CDR3 loop reads CASSPPRPDRGLFF. CDR3 nucleotides: TGTGCCAGCTCACCACCCCGGCCGGACAGGGGACTATTCTTC.

The rearrangement joins TRBV3-1 (or the pseudogene TRBV3-2) to TRBJ1-2; no reliable D call. Germline V gene data show CDR1 as LGHDT and CDR2 as YNNKEL (reference sequence). Trimming shortened V by 1 base and J by 12 bases, and 9 bases separated the two germline ends. The CDR3 is 11 amino acids. In DNA, the CDR3 is TGTGCCAGCAGCCAAGGAGCTGGGCACACCTTC. Translation gives CASSQGAGHTF.